This TCR beta chain was obtained from a study of T cell repertoires in cytomegalovirus infection. Study summary: Carrying CMV and the relevant HLA type showed in public TCR beta signatures. Study-level findings and limits: Dominant in the ex vivo response were TCR beta clonotypes restricted by HLA-C and specific for CMV.

The CDR3 covers 15 residues. Trimming took off 7 bases at V and 8 bases at J, with 22 bases between the two ends. The germline V gene has CDR1 SGHRS and CDR2 YFSETQ. Of note for this clonotype: Its antigen remains unidentified.

TCRdb re-analysed the reads in MiXCR, keeping a single row per CDR3 protein. The profile shows approximately 290,000 distinct CDR3 sequences, about 25% of them singletons. Sequencing was performed on PBMCs. This clonotype was sampled from a human donor in good health (CMV status not recorded). Some clones in this sample may be carry-over from other donors' samples. The genes are TRBV5-1 and TRBJ2-1, with a possible D match to TRBD2 (6 bases). In nucleotides, the CDR3 is TGCGCCAGCGAGCCGGGCCCGGGAGATTTCTATGAGCAGTTCTTC. Protein: CASEPGPGDFYEQFF.